This T cell receptor (beta chain) originates from a study of blood T cell repertoires in COVID-19. The V gene lost 7 bases and the J gene lost 0 bases, with 12 bases spanning the gap. Germline V gene lookup returns CDR1 MDHEN and CDR2 SYDVKM. The CDR3 length is 15 residues. Libraries were prepared by immunoSEQ multiplex PCR; TCRdb keeps only in-frame clonotypes and omits some of them. Altogether under 300,000 clones are present, less than 85% being singletons, with the ten largest covering roughly 4.6%. The V call is TRBV28, the J call TRBJ1-4; tentative D call: TRBD1 (6 bases). Sequenced sample: peripheral blood. The TCR comes from a woman of 80 years or more with active or convalescent COVID-19. This CDR3 reads CASNGEGATNEKLFF. The CDR3 coding sequence is TGTGCCAGCAACGGGGAGGGGGCAACTAATGAAAAACTGTTTTTT.